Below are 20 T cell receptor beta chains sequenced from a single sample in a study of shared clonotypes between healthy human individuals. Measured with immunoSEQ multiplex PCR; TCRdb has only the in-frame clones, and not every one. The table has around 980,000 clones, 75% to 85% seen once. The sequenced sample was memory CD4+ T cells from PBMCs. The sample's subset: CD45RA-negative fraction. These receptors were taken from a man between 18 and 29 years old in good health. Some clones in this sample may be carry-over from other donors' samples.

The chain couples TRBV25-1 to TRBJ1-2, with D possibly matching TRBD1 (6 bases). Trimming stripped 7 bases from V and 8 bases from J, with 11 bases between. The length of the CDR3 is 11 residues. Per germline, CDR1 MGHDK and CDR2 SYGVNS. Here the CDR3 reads CASTGGWGYTF. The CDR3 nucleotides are TGTGCCAGCACCGGGGGCTGGGGCTACACCTTC.

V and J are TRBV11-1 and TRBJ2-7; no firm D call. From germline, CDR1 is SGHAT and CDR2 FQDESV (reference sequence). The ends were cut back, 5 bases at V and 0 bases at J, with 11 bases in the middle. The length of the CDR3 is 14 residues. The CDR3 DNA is TGTGCCAGCAGCAACCGCCCAAGCTCCTACGAGCAGTACTTC. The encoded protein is CASSNRPSSYEQYF.

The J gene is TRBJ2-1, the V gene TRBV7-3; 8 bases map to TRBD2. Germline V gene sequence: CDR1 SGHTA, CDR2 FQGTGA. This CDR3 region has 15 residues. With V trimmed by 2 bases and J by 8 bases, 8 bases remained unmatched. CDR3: CASSLGLAGHDEQFF. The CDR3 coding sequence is TGTGCCAGCAGCTTAGGACTAGCCGGGCACGATGAGCAGTTCTTC.

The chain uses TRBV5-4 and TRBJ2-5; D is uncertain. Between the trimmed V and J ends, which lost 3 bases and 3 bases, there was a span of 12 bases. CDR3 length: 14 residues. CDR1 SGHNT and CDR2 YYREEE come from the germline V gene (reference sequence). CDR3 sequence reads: CASSSQQAEETQYF. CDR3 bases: TGTGCCAGCAGCTCTCAACAAGCAGAAGAGACCCAGTACTTC.

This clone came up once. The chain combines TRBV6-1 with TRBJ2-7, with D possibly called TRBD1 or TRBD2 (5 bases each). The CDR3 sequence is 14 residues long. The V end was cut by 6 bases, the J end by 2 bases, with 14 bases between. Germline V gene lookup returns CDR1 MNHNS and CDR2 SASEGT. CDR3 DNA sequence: TGTGCCAGCAGGTCAGGGAGCCTAACCTACGAGCAGTACTTC. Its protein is CASRSGSLTYEQYF.

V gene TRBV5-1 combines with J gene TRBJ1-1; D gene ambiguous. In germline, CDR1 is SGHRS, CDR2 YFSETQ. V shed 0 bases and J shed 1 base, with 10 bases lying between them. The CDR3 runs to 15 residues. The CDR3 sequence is CASSLDEGQNTEAFF. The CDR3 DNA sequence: TGCGCCAGCAGCTTGGACGAGGGTCAGAACACTGAAGCTTTCTTT.

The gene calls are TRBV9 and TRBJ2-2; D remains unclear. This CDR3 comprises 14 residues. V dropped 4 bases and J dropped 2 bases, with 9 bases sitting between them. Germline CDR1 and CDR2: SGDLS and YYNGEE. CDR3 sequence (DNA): TGTGCCAGCAGCCCCCCTGAAAACACCGGGGAGCTGTTTTTT. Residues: CASSPPENTGELFF.

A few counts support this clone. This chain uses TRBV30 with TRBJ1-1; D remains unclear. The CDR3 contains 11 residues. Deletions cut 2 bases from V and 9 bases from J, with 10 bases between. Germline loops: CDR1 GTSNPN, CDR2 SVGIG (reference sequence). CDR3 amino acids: CAWSTRTKAFF. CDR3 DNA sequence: TGTGCCTGGAGTACACGAACTAAAGCTTTCTTT.

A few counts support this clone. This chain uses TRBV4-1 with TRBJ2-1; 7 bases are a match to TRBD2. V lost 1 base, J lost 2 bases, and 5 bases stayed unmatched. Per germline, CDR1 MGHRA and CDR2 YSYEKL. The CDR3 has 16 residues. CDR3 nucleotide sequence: TGCGCCAGCAGCCAAGCCCAGAGCGGGACCTACAATGAGCAGTTCTTC. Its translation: CASSQAQSGTYNEQFF.

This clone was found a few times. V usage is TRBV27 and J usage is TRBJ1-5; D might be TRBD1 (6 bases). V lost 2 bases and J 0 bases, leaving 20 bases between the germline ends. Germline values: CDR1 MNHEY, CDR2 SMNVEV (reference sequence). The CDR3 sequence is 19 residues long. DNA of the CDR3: TGTGCCAGCAGTTTACCGGGGTTTGACAGGAAAGATAGCAATCAGCCCCAGCATTTT. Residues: CASSLPGFDRKDSNQPQHF.

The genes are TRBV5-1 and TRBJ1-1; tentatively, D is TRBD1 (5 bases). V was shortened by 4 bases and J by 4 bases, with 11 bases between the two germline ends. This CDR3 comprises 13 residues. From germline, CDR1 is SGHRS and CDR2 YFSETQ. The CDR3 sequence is CASSRVGTTEAFF. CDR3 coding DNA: TGCGCCAGCAGCAGGGTCGGGACCACTGAAGCTTTCTTT.

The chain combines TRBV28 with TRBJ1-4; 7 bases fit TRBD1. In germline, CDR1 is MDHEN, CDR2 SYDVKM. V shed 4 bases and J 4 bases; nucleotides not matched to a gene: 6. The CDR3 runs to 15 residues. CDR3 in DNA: TGTGCCAGCAGTTCACAGGGGACCCTTAATGAAAAACTGTTTTTT. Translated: CASSSQGTLNEKLFF.

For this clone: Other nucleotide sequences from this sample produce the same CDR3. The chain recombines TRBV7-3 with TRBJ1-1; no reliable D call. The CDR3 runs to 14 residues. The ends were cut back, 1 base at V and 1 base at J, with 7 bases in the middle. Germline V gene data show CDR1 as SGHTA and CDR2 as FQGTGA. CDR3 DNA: TGTGCCAGCAGCTTAAGTGGAGAGAACACTGAAGCTTTCTTT. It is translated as CASSLSGENTEAFF.

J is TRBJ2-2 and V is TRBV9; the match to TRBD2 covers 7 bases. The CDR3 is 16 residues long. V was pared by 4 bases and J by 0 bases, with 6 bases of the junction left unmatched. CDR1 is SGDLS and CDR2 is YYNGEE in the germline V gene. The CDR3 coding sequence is TGTGCCAGCAGCTTAAGCGGGATTACGAACACCGGGGAGCTGTTTTTT. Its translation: CASSLSGITNTGELFF.

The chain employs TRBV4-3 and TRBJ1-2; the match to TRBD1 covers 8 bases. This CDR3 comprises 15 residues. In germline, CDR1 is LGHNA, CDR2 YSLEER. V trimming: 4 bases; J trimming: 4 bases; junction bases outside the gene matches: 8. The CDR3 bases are TGCGCCAGCAGCCTCCTAGGACAGGGTGGCTATGGCTACACCTTC. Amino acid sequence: CASSLLGQGGYGYTF.

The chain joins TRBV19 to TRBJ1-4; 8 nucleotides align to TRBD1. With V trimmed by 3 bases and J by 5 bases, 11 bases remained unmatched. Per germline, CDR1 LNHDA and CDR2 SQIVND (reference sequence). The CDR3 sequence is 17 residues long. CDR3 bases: TGTGCCAGTAGTATCGGGCGACAGGGGCTCGGGAATGAAAAACTGTTTTTT. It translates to CASSIGRQGLGNEKLFF.

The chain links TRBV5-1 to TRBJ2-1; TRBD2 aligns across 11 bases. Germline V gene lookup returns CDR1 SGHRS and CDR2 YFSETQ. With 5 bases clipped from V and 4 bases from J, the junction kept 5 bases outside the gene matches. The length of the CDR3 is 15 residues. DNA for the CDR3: TGCGCCAGCAGACTAGCGGGAGACCAATACAATGAGCAGTTCTTC. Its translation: CASRLAGDQYNEQFF.

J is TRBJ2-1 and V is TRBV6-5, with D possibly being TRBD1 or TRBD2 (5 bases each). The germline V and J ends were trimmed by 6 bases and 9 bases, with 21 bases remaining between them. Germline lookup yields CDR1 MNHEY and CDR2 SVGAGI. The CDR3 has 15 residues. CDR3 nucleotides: TGTGCCAGCAGCAGACAAGCCGGGACGAAGGCTGAGCAGTTCTTC. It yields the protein CASSRQAGTKAEQFF.

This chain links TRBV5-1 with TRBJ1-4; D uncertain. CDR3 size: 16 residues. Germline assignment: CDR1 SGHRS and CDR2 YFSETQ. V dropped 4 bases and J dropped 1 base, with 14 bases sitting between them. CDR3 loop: CASSPIGRQTNEKLFF. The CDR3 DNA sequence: TGCGCCAGCAGCCCCATAGGACGGCAAACTAATGAAAAACTGTTTTTT. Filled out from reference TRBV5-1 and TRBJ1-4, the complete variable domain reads KAGVTQTPRYLIKTRGQQVTLSCSPISGHRSVSWYQQTPGQGLQFLFEYFSETQRNKGNFPGRFSGRQFSNSRSEMNVSTLELGDSALYLCASSPIGRQTNEKLFFGSGTQLSVL.

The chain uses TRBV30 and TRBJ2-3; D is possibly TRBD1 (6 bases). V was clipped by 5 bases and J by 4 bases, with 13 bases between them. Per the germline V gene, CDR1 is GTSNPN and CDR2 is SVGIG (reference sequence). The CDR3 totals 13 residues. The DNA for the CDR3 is TGTGCCTGGGGACCCAAGGGGGCAGATACGCAGTATTTT. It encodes CAWGPKGADTQYF.